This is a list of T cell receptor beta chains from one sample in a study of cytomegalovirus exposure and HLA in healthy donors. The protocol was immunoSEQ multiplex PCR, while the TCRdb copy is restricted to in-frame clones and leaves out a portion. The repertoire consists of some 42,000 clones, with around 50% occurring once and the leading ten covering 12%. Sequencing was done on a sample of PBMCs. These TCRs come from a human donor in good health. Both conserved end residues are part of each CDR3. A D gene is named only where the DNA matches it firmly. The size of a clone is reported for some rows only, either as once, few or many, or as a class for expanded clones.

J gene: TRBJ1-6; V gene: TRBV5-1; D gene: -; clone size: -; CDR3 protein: CASSPQQGITPLHF; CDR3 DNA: TGCGCCAGCAGCCCACAACAGGGAATCACACCCCTCCACTTT
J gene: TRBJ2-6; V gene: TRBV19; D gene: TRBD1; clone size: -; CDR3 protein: CASGQVSSGANVLTF; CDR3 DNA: TGTGCCAGCGGACAGGTTAGCTCTGGGGCCAACGTCCTGACTTTC
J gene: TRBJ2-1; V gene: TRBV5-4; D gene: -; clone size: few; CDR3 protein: CASSLIAGKSNEQFF; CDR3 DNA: TGTGCCAGCAGCTTGATTGCGGGCAAAAGTAATGAGCAGTTCTTC
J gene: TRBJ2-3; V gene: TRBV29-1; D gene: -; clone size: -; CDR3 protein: CSVDGGAYTDTQYF; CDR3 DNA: TGCAGCGTTGATGGTGGGGCCTACACAGATACGCAGTATTTT
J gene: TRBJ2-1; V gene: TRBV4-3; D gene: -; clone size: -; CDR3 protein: CASSPGQFSYNEQFF; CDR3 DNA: TGCGCCAGCAGCCCCGGACAGTTCTCCTACAATGAGCAGTTCTTC
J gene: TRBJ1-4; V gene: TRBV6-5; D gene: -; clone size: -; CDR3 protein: CASGYRGALEEKLFF; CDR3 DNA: TGTGCCAGCGGTTATCGGGGGGCATTGGAAGAAAAACTGTTTTTT
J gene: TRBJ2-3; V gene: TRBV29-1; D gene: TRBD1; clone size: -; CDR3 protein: CSVEGQGVPDTQYF; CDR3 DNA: TGCAGCGTTGAAGGACAGGGAGTCCCAGATACGCAGTATTTT
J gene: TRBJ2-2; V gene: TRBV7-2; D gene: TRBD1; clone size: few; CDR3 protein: CASSLALRQGNTGELFF; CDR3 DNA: TGTGCCAGCAGCTTAGCGCTCCGACAGGGGAACACCGGGGAGCTGTTTTTT
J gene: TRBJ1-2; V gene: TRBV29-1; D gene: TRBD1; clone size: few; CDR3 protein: CSVLPGGHYGYTF; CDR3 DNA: TGCAGCGTTCTCCCAGGGGGTCACTATGGCTACACCTTC
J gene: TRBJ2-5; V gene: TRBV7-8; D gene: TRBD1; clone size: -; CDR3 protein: CASSWDRETQYF; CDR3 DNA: TGTGCCAGCAGCTGGGACAGGGAGACCCAGTACTTC
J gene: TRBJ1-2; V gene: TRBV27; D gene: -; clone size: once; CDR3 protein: CASSFREGPYGYTF; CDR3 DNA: TGTGCCAGCAGTTTCAGGGAGGGGCCCTATGGCTACACCTTC
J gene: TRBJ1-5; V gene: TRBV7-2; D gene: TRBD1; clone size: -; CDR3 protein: CASRHDRAGPQHF; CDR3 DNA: TGTGCCAGCAGACACGACAGGGCGGGACCCCAGCATTTT
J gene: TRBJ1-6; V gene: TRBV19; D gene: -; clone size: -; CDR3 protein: CASHRGLSSYNSPLHF; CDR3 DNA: TGTGCCAGCCACCGGGGACTTAGCTCCTATAATTCACCCCTCCACTTT
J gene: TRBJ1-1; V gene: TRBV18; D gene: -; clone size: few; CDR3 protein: CASSPQAGSTEAFF; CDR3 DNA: TGTGCCAGCTCACCACAAGCCGGTAGCACTGAAGCTTTCTTT
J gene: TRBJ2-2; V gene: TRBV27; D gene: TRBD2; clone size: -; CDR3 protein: CASSAGLAGGTGELFF; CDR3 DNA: TGTGCCAGCAGTGCCGGACTAGCGGGGGGGACCGGGGAGCTGTTTTTT
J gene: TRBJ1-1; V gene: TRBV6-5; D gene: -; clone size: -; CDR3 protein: CASSEVQGRGEAFF; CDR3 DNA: TGTGCCAGCAGTGAAGTACAGGGAAGGGGTGAAGCTTTCTTT
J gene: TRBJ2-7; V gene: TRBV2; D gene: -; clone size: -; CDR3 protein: CASTLDIYEQYF; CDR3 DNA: TGTGCCAGCACCTTGGACATCTACGAGCAGTACTTC
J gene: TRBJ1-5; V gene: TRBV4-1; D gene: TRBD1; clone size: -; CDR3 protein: CASSQDFDLGTVHQPQHF; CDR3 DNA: TGCGCCAGCAGCCAAGATTTCGATCTTGGGACAGTTCATCAGCCCCAGCATTTT
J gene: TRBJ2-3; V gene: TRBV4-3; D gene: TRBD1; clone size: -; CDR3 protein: CASSQAGDRGTDTQYF; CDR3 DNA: TGCGCCAGCAGCCAAGCTGGGGACAGGGGGACAGATACGCAGTATTTT
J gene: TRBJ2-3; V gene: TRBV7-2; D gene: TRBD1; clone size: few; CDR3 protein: CASRLRSGTGSDTQYF; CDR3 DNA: TGTGCCAGCAGACTTCGATCGGGGACAGGGTCAGATACGCAGTATTTT
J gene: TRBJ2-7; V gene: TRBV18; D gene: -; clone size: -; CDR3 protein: CASSPMASHEQYF; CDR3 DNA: TGTGCCAGCTCACCTATGGCTTCCCACGAGCAGTACTTC
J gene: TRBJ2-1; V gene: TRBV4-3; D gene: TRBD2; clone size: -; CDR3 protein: CASSQGLAGGTYNEQFF; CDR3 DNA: TGCGCCAGCAGCCAGGGACTAGCGGGAGGGACCTACAATGAGCAGTTCTTC
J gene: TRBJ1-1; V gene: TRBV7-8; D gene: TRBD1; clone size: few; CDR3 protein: CASSSDRVNTEAFF; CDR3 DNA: TGTGCCAGCAGCTCCGACAGGGTAAACACTGAAGCTTTCTTT
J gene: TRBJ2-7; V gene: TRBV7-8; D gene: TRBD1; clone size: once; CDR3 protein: CASSNRKGQGAYEQYF; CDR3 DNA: TGTGCCAGCAGCAACAGGAAGGGACAGGGGGCCTACGAGCAGTACTTC
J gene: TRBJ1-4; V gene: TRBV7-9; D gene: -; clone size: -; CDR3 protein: CASSPRTETGEKLFF; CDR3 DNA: TGTGCCAGCAGCCCCCGGACGGAAACAGGGGAAAAACTGTTTTTT
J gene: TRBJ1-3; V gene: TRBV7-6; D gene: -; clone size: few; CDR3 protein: CASRGGSKENTIYF; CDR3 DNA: TGTGCCAGCAGAGGAGGGTCTAAGGAGAACACCATATATTTT
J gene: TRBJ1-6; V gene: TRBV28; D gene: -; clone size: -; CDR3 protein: CASKGGINSPLHF; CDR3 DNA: TGTGCCAGCAAGGGCGGGATTAATTCACCCCTCCACTTT
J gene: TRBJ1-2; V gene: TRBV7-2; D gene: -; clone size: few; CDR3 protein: CASSFGGRNYGYTF; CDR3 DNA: TGTGCCAGCAGCTTCGGGGGTCGTAACTATGGCTACACCTTC
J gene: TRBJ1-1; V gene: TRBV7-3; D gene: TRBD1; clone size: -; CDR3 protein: CASSSDRAERAFF; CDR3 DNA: TGTGCCAGCAGCTCGGACAGGGCGGAGCGGGCTTTCTTT
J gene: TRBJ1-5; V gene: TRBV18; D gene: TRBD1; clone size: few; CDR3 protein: CASSGTGEGQPQHF; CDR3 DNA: TGTGCCAGCTCAGGAACAGGGGAAGGTCAGCCCCAGCATTTT
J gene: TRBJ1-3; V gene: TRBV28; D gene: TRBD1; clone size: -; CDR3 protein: CASSSRMDRGLRNTIYF; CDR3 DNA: TGTGCCAGCAGTTCCCGGATGGACAGGGGATTAAGAAACACCATATATTTT
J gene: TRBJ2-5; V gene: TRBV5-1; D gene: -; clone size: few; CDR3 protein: CASSLGDGEGTQYF; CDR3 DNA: TGCGCCAGCAGCTTGGGCGACGGAGAGGGGACCCAGTACTTC
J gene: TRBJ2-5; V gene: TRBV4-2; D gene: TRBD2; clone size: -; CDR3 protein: CASSPGTSGNQETQYF; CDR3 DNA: TGTGCCAGCAGCCCCGGGACTAGCGGGAACCAAGAGACCCAGTACTTC
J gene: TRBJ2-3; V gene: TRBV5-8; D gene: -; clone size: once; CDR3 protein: CASSLNPVSTDTQYF; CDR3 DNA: TGTGCCAGCAGCTTGAACCCGGTTAGCACAGATACGCAGTATTTT
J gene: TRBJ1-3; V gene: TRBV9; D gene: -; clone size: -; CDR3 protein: CASSVGGGTGNTIYF; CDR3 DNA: TGTGCCAGCAGCGTAGGGGGGGGAACTGGAAACACCATATATTTT
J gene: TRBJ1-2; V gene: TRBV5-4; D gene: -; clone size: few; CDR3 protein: CASSFTATYGYTF; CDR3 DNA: TGTGCCAGCAGCTTTACAGCCACATATGGCTACACCTTC
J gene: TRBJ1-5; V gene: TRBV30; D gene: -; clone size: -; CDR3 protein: CAWSVRRGKGNQPQHF; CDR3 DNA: TGTGCCTGGAGTGTACGAAGGGGAAAAGGCAATCAGCCCCAGCATTTT
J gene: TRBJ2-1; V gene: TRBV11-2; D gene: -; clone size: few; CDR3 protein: CASSFLTSSYNEQFF; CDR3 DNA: TGTGCCAGCAGCTTCCTTACTAGCTCCTACAATGAGCAGTTCTTC
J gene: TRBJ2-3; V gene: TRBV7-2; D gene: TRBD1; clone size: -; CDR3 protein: CASSSGGWGDTQYF; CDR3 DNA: TGTGCCAGCAGTTCAGGGGGCTGGGGAGATACGCAGTATTTT
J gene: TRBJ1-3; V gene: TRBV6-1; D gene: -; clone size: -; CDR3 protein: CASSESGVGNTIYF; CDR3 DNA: TGTGCCAGCAGTGAATCAGGGGTTGGAAACACCATATATTTT
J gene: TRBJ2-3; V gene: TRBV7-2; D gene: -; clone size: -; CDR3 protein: CASRPAGSDTDTQYF; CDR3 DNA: TGTGCCAGCAGACCAGCCGGGTCAGATACAGATACGCAGTATTTT
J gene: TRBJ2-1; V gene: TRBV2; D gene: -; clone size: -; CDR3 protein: CASSGDNEQFF; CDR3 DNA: TGTGCCAGCAGCGGGGACAATGAGCAGTTCTTC
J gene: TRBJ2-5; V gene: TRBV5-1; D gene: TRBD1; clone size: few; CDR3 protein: CASSLGTGGQETQYF; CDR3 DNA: TGCGCCAGCAGCTTGGGGACAGGGGGTCAAGAGACCCAGTACTTC